Listed below are T cell receptor beta chains from one sample, sequenced in a study of post-analysis software for immune sequencing data. One entry per CDR3 protein, called by TCRdb with MiXCR from the PCR reads. The sample has 400,000 to 500,000 distinct CDR3 sequences, approximately 37% seen once. Sequenced sample: blood. The receptor set was obtained from a girl aged 2 to 9 with multiple sclerosis. Each CDR3 is given with its conserved first and last residue. D genes are given only for firm matches. Where a row states a size, it is once, few, many or the class of an expanded clone; other rows omit it.

D,size,V,J,CDR3,DNA
NA,NA,TRBV27,TRBJ2-7,CASSILATREQYF,TGTGCCAGCAGCATCCTAGCAACCCGGGAGCAGTACTTC
TRBD1,NA,TRBV15,TRBJ2-7,CATSRAADRMTYEQYF,TGTGCCACCAGCAGGGCCGCGGACAGGATGACCTACGAGCAGTACTTC
NA,few,TRBV2,TRBJ2-5,CASSLVPEGETQYF,TGTGCCAGCAGTTTGGTTCCCGAGGGGGAGACCCAGTACTTC
TRBD1,NA,TRBV14,TRBJ2-1,CASRQGVSSYNEQFF,TGTGCCAGCAGACAGGGGGTAAGCTCCTACAATGAGCAGTTCTTC
TRBD2,few,TRBV6-5,TRBJ2-1,CASSYFGGGGYNEQFF,TGTGCCAGCAGTTACTTCGGGGGGGGAGGGTACAATGAGCAGTTCTTC
NA,NA,TRBV12-3/TRBV12-4,TRBJ2-1,CASVGASYNEQFF,TGTGCCAGCGTAGGGGCCTCCTACAATGAGCAGTTCTTC
TRBD1,NA,TRBV12-3/TRBV12-4,TRBJ1-2,CASSQTGGLNYGYTF,TGTGCCAGCAGCCAGACAGGGGGTCTTAACTATGGCTACACCTTC
TRBD2,few,TRBV12-3/TRBV12-4,TRBJ2-1,CASSPTSGSGNEQFF,TGTGCCAGCAGCCCAACTAGCGGGAGTGGCAATGAGCAGTTCTTC
TRBD2,NA,TRBV7-3,TRBJ2-7,CASSTFGGSYEQYF,TGTGCCAGCAGCACCTTCGGGGGGAGCTACGAGCAGTACTTC
NA,few,TRBV20-1,TRBJ1-6,CSARGGAANNSPLHF,TGCAGTGCCCGGGGAGGGGCAGCGAATAATTCACCCCTCCACTTT
NA,many,TRBV29-1,TRBJ1-4,CSVGTANEKLFF,TGCAGCGTTGGGACAGCGAATGAAAAACTGTTTTTT
TRBD2,NA,TRBV7-3,TRBJ2-5,CASSRTSGGDQTQYF,TGTGCCAGCAGCCGGACTAGCGGGGGGGATCAGACCCAGTACTTC
NA,NA,TRBV29-1,TRBJ2-7,CSVGSGNEQYF,TGCAGCGTAGGCTCTGGGAACGAGCAGTACTTC
TRBD1,NA,TRBV2,TRBJ2-7,CASSEIQGAQEQYF,TGTGCCAGCAGTGAAATCCAGGGGGCCCAAGAGCAGTACTTC
NA,NA,TRBV3-1,TRBJ2-1,CASSPFQVNEQFF,TGTGCCAGCAGCCCTTTTCAAGTCAATGAGCAGTTCTTC
NA,NA,TRBV7-9,TRBJ2-7,CASSARTESSYEQYF,TGTGCCAGCAGCGCACGGACAGAGAGCTCCTACGAGCAGTACTTC